One and the same sample provided the 2 T cell receptor beta chains below, sequenced in a study of shared clonotypes between healthy human individuals. The protocol was immunoSEQ multiplex PCR, while the TCRdb copy is restricted to in-frame clones and leaves out a portion. The table includes more than 850,000 clones, around 82% detected once. Specimen: memory CD4+ T cells from PBMCs. The subset denotes: CD45RA-negative fraction. The source of these receptors is a man younger than 35 in good health. Some clones in this sample may be carry-over from other donors' samples.

The rearrangement uses TRBV18 and TRBJ1-2; D gene ambiguous. The CDR3 covers 12 residues. V lost 2 bases to trimming and J lost 8 bases, with 9 bases between them. Germline V gene data show CDR1 as KGHSH and CDR2 as LQKENI. DNA for the CDR3: TGTGCCAGCTCACCAGCGAAGGGAGGCTACACCTTC. It is translated as CASSPAKGGYTF.

This clone has a handful of counts. The CDR3 coding sequence is TGTGCCAGTACCGACGGACAGGTGAACTATGGCTACACCTTC. This encodes CASTDGQVNYGYTF. The chain joins TRBV19 to TRBJ1-2; TRBD1 matches 7 bases. This CDR3 region has 14 residues. V was clipped by 7 bases and J by 2 bases; unmatched bases: 7. CDR1 and CDR2 from the germline V gene are LNHDA and SQIVND (reference sequence).